Listed below are T cell receptor beta chains from one sample, sequenced in a study of blood T cells in healthy people across ages. TCRdb redid the calling of the 5' RACE reads with MiXCR, one entry per CDR3 protein. The top ten clones hold 15% to 25% of a sample with hundreds of thousands of distinct CDR3 sequences, around 42% of them seen once. Sequenced sample: blood. These receptors were obtained from a man aged 55 to 70 in good health. Both conserved end residues are part of each CDR3. The D gene is left open where the match is weak. Only part of the rows carry a size: once, few, many, or a class if the clone is expanded.

J gene | D gene | V gene | clone size | CDR3 protein | CDR3 DNA
TRBJ2-7 | NA | TRBV7-2 | NA | CASSPPGAHYNEQYF | TGTGCCAGCAGCCCGCCGGGTGCACACTACAATGAGCAGTACTTC
TRBJ1-1 | NA | TRBV6-2/TRBV6-3 | NA | CASSSTPENTEAFF | TGTGCCAGCAGTTCCACGCCAGAGAACACTGAAGCTTTCTTT
TRBJ2-5 | NA | TRBV29-1 | few | CSVVGRGGQETQYF | TGCAGCGTTGTAGGAAGGGGGGGCCAAGAGACCCAGTACTTC
TRBJ1-4 | NA | TRBV7-2 | NA | CASSMPPMNEKLFF | TGTGCCAGCAGCATGCCCCCGATGAATGAAAAACTGTTTTTT
TRBJ2-7 | NA | TRBV7-9 | NA | CASSLDRDYHYEQYF | TGTGCCAGCAGCTTAGACAGAGACTATCATTACGAGCAGTACTTC
TRBJ1-5 | NA | TRBV7-9 | NA | CASSLAPNQPQHF | TGTGCCAGCAGCTTAGCCCCTAATCAGCCCCAGCATTTT
TRBJ2-1 | NA | TRBV9 | few | CASSARVPQPYNEQFF | TGTGCCAGCAGCGCCCGTGTGCCGCAGCCGTACAATGAGCAGTTCTTC
TRBJ1-2 | NA | TRBV10-3 | NA | CAISEIGDVGGYTF | TGTGCCATCAGTGAGATTGGAGATGTAGGTGGCTACACCTTC
TRBJ2-1 | NA | TRBV6-5 | NA | CASSTAGDDQFF | TGTGCCAGCAGCACGGCCGGAGATGACCAGTTCTTC
TRBJ1-2 | NA | TRBV18 | many | CASSPENDYGYTF | TGTGCCAGCTCACCAGAGAACGACTATGGCTACACCTTC
TRBJ2-5 | TRBD2 | TRBV7-8 | NA | CASSSIRLADAQETQYF | TGTGCCAGCAGCTCGATTAGACTAGCGGACGCACAAGAGACCCAGTACTTC
TRBJ2-7 | TRBD1 | TRBV7-9 | NA | CASVRGQGAPEQYF | TGTGCCAGCGTCAGAGGACAGGGGGCTCCCGAGCAGTACTTC
TRBJ1-2 | NA | TRBV7-9 | NA | CAGSLFVEGYTF | TGTGCCGGCAGCTTATTTGTGGAGGGCTACACCTTC
TRBJ1-1 | NA | TRBV5-1 | many | CASSSWTAMNTEAFF | TGCGCCAGCAGCTCTTGGACAGCCATGAACACTGAAGCTTTCTTT
TRBJ2-7 | TRBD1 | TRBV20-1 | many | CSASPGQGYEQYF | TGCAGTGCTTCACCGGGACAGGGGTACGAGCAGTACTTC
TRBJ2-7 | NA | TRBV6-5 | few | CASTPGGTGTYEQYF | TGTGCCAGCACCCCTGGGGGGACGGGAACCTACGAGCAGTACTTC
TRBJ2-3 | NA | TRBV7-2 | few | CASSLALSPTDTQYF | TGTGCCAGCAGCTTAGCGTTATCCCCAACAGATACGCAGTATTTT
TRBJ2-7 | NA | TRBV15 | many | CATSREVLSEQYF | TGTGCCACCAGCAGAGAGGTGTTGTCGGAGCAGTACTTC
TRBJ2-4 | NA | TRBV4-3 | few | CASSQVGSGKNIQYF | TGCGCCAGCAGCCAAGTGGGTTCCGGGAAAAACATTCAGTACTTC
TRBJ1-2 | TRBD1 | TRBV6-5 | few | CASSSNPTQGRGYTF | TGTGCCAGCAGTTCCAACCCAACACAGGGGCGCGGCTACACCTTC
TRBJ2-1 | NA | TRBV2 | NA | CASSGQGDYNEQFF | TGTGCCAGCAGTGGGCAAGGGGACTACAATGAGCAGTTCTTC
TRBJ2-5 | NA | TRBV5-5 | few | CASSLFGQETQYF | TGTGCCAGCAGCTTGTTCGGTCAAGAGACCCAGTACTTC
TRBJ2-7 | NA | TRBV12-3/TRBV12-4 | NA | CASSLGHTSEQYF | TGTGCCAGCAGTTTGGGACATACTAGCGAGCAGTACTTC
TRBJ2-3 | NA | TRBV12-3/TRBV12-4 | NA | CASSFDPLPSDTQYF | TGTGCCAGCAGTTTTGACCCACTGCCGTCAGATACGCAGTATTTT
TRBJ2-5 | TRBD1 | TRBV6-5 | NA | CASSYGQGAKSTKQYF | TGTGCCAGCAGTTACGGGCAGGGGGCGAAGAGTACGAAGCAGTACTTC
TRBJ2-1 | NA | TRBV5-1 | once | CASSAIGESPYNEQFF | TGCGCCAGCAGCGCGATTGGGGAAAGCCCCTACAATGAGCAGTTCTTC